The rows below give T cell receptor beta chains drawn from one sample of a study of post-analysis software for immune sequencing data. TCRdb used MiXCR to reprocess the PCR reads, holding one entry per CDR3 protein. The repertoire holds about 820,000 distinct CDR3 sequences, 53% seen once, with 4.6% in the top ten. The sequencing sample was made of blood. These TCRs come from a girl aged 5 to 17 with multiple sclerosis. Each CDR3 is given without its conserved first and last residue. D genes are given only for firm matches. Expanded clones are given a class, and other clones once, few, many or no size at all.

j_call | clone_size | v_call | d_call | cdr3_aa
TRBJ2-7 | few | TRBV27 | TRBD2 | ASSPRPGLAYEQY
TRBJ1-1 | few | TRBV12-3/TRBV12-4 | TRBD1 | ASMDRGPEAF
TRBJ2-5 | - | TRBV4-2 | TRBD2 | ASSQPGLAGGNPQY
TRBJ2-1 | - | TRBV7-9 | TRBD1 | ASSLSWDRGPLNEQF
TRBJ2-1 | - | TRBV12-3/TRBV12-4 | TRBD2 | ASSLARSGRGYNEQF
TRBJ1-2 | once | TRBV6-5 | - | ASSYSRQGDGYT
TRBJ1-1 | - | TRBV29-1 | TRBD1 | SVKEGQPNTEAF
TRBJ2-1 | - | TRBV25-1 | - | ASRVGGVAYNEQF
TRBJ2-1 | - | TRBV6-2/TRBV6-3 | TRBD2 | ASSYPTGGGRYNEQF
TRBJ2-7 | - | TRBV7-8 | TRBD2 | ASSLKRDLYEQY
TRBJ2-3 | - | TRBV28 | TRBD2 | ASTGGTGLAGGLTDTQY
TRBJ1-2 | - | TRBV30 | - | AWSARQRSYGYT
- | - | TRBV5-1 | TRBD2 | ASRASGREMHEQY
TRBJ2-7 | few | TRBV6-5 | - | ASSYSGWDYEQY
TRBJ1-2 | - | TRBV29-1 | - | SVEPASYGYT
TRBJ2-1 | few | TRBV20-1 | - | SASKGGFYNEQF
TRBJ1-2 | few | TRBV20-1 | TRBD1 | SASDRVYGYT
TRBJ2-1 | few | TRBV5-1 | TRBD1 | ASSQLGTAELSHEQF
TRBJ1-5 | - | TRBV12-5 | - | ASGLDPGGGWSNQPQH
TRBJ2-7 | few | TRBV12-3/TRBV12-4 | TRBD2 | ASSQTSGTSYEQY
TRBJ2-5 | - | TRBV7-7 | - | ASSPTQRETQY
TRBJ1-1 | - | TRBV9 | - | ASSVGVGPNTEAF
TRBJ1-2 | - | TRBV12-5 | TRBD1 | ASGLNRDSSNYGYT
- | - | TRBV5-1 | - | ASSFRPRGLYEQY
TRBJ2-7 | few | TRBV5-1 | - | ASSLATGTYEQY
TRBJ1-1 | - | TRBV25-1 | TRBD1 | ASGKGDRAKGKTF
TRBJ2-5 | - | TRBV20-1 | - | SARASAQETQY
- | - | TRBV7-9 | TRBD2 | ASSFGLEETQY
TRBJ2-1 | few | TRBV5-1 | - | ASSWQDLGNEQF
TRBJ1-1 | - | TRBV7-2 | - | ASILGPGRNTEAF
TRBJ2-1 | - | TRBV13 | - | ASSLDAGTYNEQF